This TCR beta chain was identified during a study of metastatic and nonmetastatic thyroid tumors. Overall study: Repertoires from blood and tumor or nodule tissue of malignant and benign thyroid patients were compared.

The study's findings and limits: In blood and tumor, TCR beta diversity was reportedly significantly higher in malignant thyroid tumors than in benign nodules.

The authors' processing: Clinicopathological groups differed in CDR3, with these differences serving to build a distant-metastasis classifier for papillary thyroid cancer. TCRdb used MiXCR to call clones anew from the PCR reads. TCRdb's processing, not the authors', yielded these V and J calls. The sample records 30,000 to 35,000 clones, roughly 15% being singletons. V lost 5 bases, J lost 2 bases, and 16 bases lay in between. CDR3 length: 15 residues. The entire patient cohort was treatment-naive prior to thyroid surgery. Ten or more counts support this clone. The antigen is not known. The clonotype comes from a female donor with papillary thyroid cancer or a benign thyroid nodule (not recorded which). Some clones in this sample may be carry-over from other donors' samples. The sample taken for sequencing was blood. This sequence joins TRBV12-3 or TRBV12-4 and TRBJ2-7; possibly TRBD1 for D (6 bases). This CDR3 reads CASSPQGLLAYEQYF. CDR3 sequence (DNA): TGTGCCAGCAGTCCACAGGGATTGTTAGCCTACGAGCAGTACTTC.